One T cell receptor (beta chain) is described in this entry. Its antigen remains unknown. Two separate time points each saw a draw of around 6.6 milliliters of peripheral blood. This sample stems from a study of prognosis after radiotherapy for stage I lung cancer. Study at large: Radiotherapy was SBRT in 3 to 5 fractions with a biologically effective dose of at least 100 Gy.

V was clipped by 4 bases and J by 7 bases, with 16 bases between them. Germline loops: CDR1 MNHNS, CDR2 SASEGT. CDR3 length equals 14 residues. Overall study results and limits: In patients receiving stereotactic body radiation therapy, unique TCR clone counts fell afterward, median about 9,700 versus 6,500. Diminished Shannon entropy following stereotactic body radiation therapy characterized patients who developed distant metastases.

The genomic DNA TCR beta CDR3 region underwent two rounds of multiplex PCR. The first PCR round targeted every TRBV and TRBJ gene with specific primers. Using its own MiXCR run on the multiplex PCR reads, TCRdb lists one record per CDR3 protein. In the table there are about 27,000 distinct CDR3 sequences, 46% of which are singletons. Sequencing was performed on PBMCs, taken before or after stereotactic body radiation therapy (not recorded which). This receptor was identified in a donor over 45 with non-small cell lung cancer. The chain couples TRBV6-1 to TRBJ2-5, with D possibly matching TRBD1 (5 bases). CDR3 loop: CASSGQSQKGTQYF. The CDR3 region has the DNA TGTGCCAGCAGTGGACAGTCCCAGAAGGGGACCCAGTACTTC.